These T cell receptor beta chains were read from a single sample in a study of a mutant IDH1 vaccine in newly diagnosed glioma. These TCRs are of unknown antigen specificity. This table comes from immunoSEQ multiplex PCR, and its TCRdb copy is limited to in-frame clones, with some not included. This sample has approximately 62,000 clones; around four fifths occur once, and the top ten carry about 4.1%. This specimen was PBMCs, taken from a glioma patient whose treatment included an IDH1 peptide vaccine. Receptors originate from a man aged 25 to 45 with glioma. Each CDR3 is given with its conserved first and last residue. A D gene is named only where the DNA matches it firmly. Clone size, where shown, is once, few, many, or a class for clones that have expanded.

J	V	D	size	CDR3	DNA
TRBJ2-5	TRBV11-2	TRBD2	.	CASSFLTSGDTQETQYF	TGTGCCAGCAGCTTCCTTACTAGCGGAGATACCCAAGAGACCCAGTACTTC
TRBJ2-7	TRBV7-9	.	.	CASSFSRDTYEQYF	TGTGCCAGCAGCTTTAGCCGGGACACCTACGAGCAGTACTTC
TRBJ1-4	TRBV7-9	TRBD1	.	CASSSGGQQNEKLFF	TGTGCCAGCAGCTCGGGGGGACAGCAGAATGAAAAACTGTTTTTT
TRBJ2-5	TRBV9	TRBD2	.	CASSATSGGRETQYF	TGTGCCAGCAGCGCAACTAGCGGGGGTAGGGAGACCCAGTACTTC
TRBJ1-5	TRBV15	TRBD1	.	CATSRVRGSNNQPQHF	TGTGCCACCAGCAGAGTCAGGGGGTCAAACAATCAGCCCCAGCATTTT
TRBJ2-5	TRBV5-1	TRBD2	.	CASHPLAGGLQETQYF	TGCGCCAGCCATCCGCTAGCGGGGGGCCTCCAAGAGACCCAGTACTTC
TRBJ1-5	TRBV7-2	.	.	CASSLDWTSYQPQHF	TGTGCCAGCAGCTTGGATTGGACAAGTTATCAGCCCCAGCATTTT
TRBJ2-2	TRBV10-2	TRBD1	.	CASSQSGQGNTGELFF	TGCGCCAGCAGTCAATCGGGACAGGGCAACACCGGGGAGCTGTTTTTT
TRBJ1-1	TRBV5-6	.	.	CASSPTGAEAFF	TGTGCCAGCAGCCCGACAGGCGCTGAAGCTTTCTTT
TRBJ1-5	TRBV5-1	.	.	CASSLAPGFDQPQHF	TGCGCCAGCAGCTTGGCCCCGGGGTTTGATCAGCCCCAGCATTTT
TRBJ2-5	TRBV4-1	.	once	CASSQDLALQETQYF	TGCGCCAGCAGCCAAGATCTAGCGCTCCAAGAGACCCAGTACTTC
TRBJ1-1	TRBV28	TRBD1	.	CASSLGGTGSWGEAFF	TGTGCCAGCAGTTTAGGGGGGACAGGGAGTTGGGGTGAAGCTTTCTTT
TRBJ2-1	TRBV28	TRBD1	.	CASIPGGQGGNEQFF	TGTGCCAGCATTCCAGGGGGACAGGGGGGCAATGAGCAGTTCTTC
TRBJ1-5	TRBV30	.	few	CAWRGTGGNQPQHF	TGTGCCTGGAGGGGGACGGGGGGCAATCAGCCCCAGCATTTT
TRBJ2-5	TRBV25-1	TRBD2	.	CASSPVRGGGQETQYF	TGTGCCAGCAGTCCGGTACGGGGGGGAGGGCAAGAGACCCAGTACTTC
TRBJ2-1	TRBV4-1	TRBD1	.	CASSQRRDRGTYNEQFF	TGCGCCAGCAGCCAAAGACGGGACAGGGGCACCTACAATGAGCAGTTCTTC
TRBJ1-2	TRBV30	.	.	CAWMEKTNYGYTF	TGTGCCTGGATGGAGAAAACTAACTATGGCTACACCTTC
TRBJ1-1	TRBV18	.	.	CASSHSNLPGTEAFF	TGTGCCAGCTCACATTCGAACCTCCCGGGGACTGAAGCTTTCTTT
TRBJ1-1	TRBV25-1	TRBD1	.	CASRDRRDTEAFF	TGTGCCAGCAGGGACAGGCGGGACACTGAAGCTTTCTTT
TRBJ2-7	TRBV5-1	TRBD2	.	CASSWTSGSYEQYF	TGCGCCAGCAGCTGGACTAGCGGTTCCTACGAGCAGTACTTC
TRBJ2-7	TRBV14	.	.	CASSQDLSMSYEQYF	TGTGCCAGCAGCCAAGATCTTTCTATGTCGTACGAGCAGTACTTC
TRBJ1-2	TRBV6-6	.	few	CASSPLGGYTF	TGTGCCAGCAGTCCTCTCGGTGGCTACACCTTC
TRBJ2-7	TRBV7-6	TRBD1	.	CASSARDSSYEQYF	TGTGCCAGCAGCGCTCGGGACAGCTCCTACGAGCAGTACTTC
TRBJ2-7	TRBV7-9	.	.	CASSPPSYEQYF	TGTGCCAGCAGCCCACCCTCCTACGAGCAGTACTTC
TRBJ1-4	TRBV7-9	.	.	CASSLNRLGTNEKLFF	TGTGCCAGCAGCTTAAACAGACTGGGAACTAATGAAAAACTGTTTTTT
TRBJ2-3	TRBV6-5	TRBD2	.	CASSYAGGRDTQYF	TGTGCCAGCAGTTACGCGGGGGGGCGTGATACGCAGTATTTT
TRBJ1-2	TRBV19	TRBD1	.	CASSIFGTGKLYGYTF	TGTGCCAGTAGTATCTTTGGGACAGGGAAACTCTATGGCTACACCTTC
TRBJ2-5	TRBV27	.	.	CASSLYQETQYF	TGTGCCAGCAGTTTATATCAAGAGACCCAGTACTTC
TRBJ2-5	TRBV13	.	.	CASSPRLVGDVGVTQETQYF	TGTGCCAGCAGCCCGAGACTAGTGGGGGACGTGGGGGTCACTCAAGAGACCCAGTACTTC
TRBJ2-7	TRBV10-1	.	.	CASSERSQYEQYF	TGCGCCAGCAGTGAGAGGTCCCAATACGAGCAGTACTTC
TRBJ1-5	TRBV4-2	.	.	CASSQDNNQPQHF	TGTGCCAGCAGCCAAGACAACAATCAGCCCCAGCATTTT
TRBJ2-2	TRBV2	.	.	CASSEWDTNTGELFF	TGTGCCAGCAGTGAATGGGACACGAACACCGGGGAGCTGTTTTTT
TRBJ1-3	TRBV6-1	TRBD1	.	CASSEWVRGNTIYF	TGTGCCAGCAGTGAATGGGTCAGGGGGAACACCATATATTTT
TRBJ1-5	TRBV6-1	.	.	CASSLPTASNQPQHF	TGTGCCAGCAGCCTGCCGACAGCTAGCAATCAGCCCCAGCATTTT
TRBJ2-7	TRBV5-1	TRBD1	.	CASSLSPGQGSYEQYF	TGCGCCAGCAGCTTGAGCCCGGGACAGGGTAGTTACGAGCAGTACTTC
TRBJ2-1	TRBV18	.	.	CASSFQGISENEQFF	TGTGCCAGCTCATTTCAGGGAATTTCGGAAAATGAGCAGTTCTTC
TRBJ1-4	TRBV9	.	.	CASSVSGTTNEKLFF	TGTGCCAGCAGCGTATCCGGGACAACTAATGAAAAACTGTTTTTT
TRBJ2-3	TRBV5-1	.	.	CASSVGLRDTQYF	TGCGCCAGCAGCGTAGGACTGAGGGACACGCAGTATTTT
TRBJ1-1	TRBV18	.	.	CASSPRYGNTEAFF	TGTGCCAGCTCACCACGGTATGGGAACACTGAAGCTTTCTTT
TRBJ2-3	TRBV9	.	.	CASSVVEGGRTDTQYF	TGTGCCAGCAGCGTAGTTGAGGGGGGGAGAACAGATACGCAGTATTTT
TRBJ2-3	TRBV2	TRBD2	.	CASRRGSGGLTDTQYF	TGTGCCAGCAGACGAGGAAGCGGGGGACTCACAGATACGCAGTATTTT
TRBJ2-3	TRBV5-5	.	.	CASSTAFRWSDTQYF	TGTGCCAGCAGCACAGCCTTTCGATGGTCAGATACGCAGTATTTT
TRBJ2-4	TRBV5-4	.	.	CASSLVGGAKNIQYF	TGTGCCAGCAGCTTGGTTGGGGGAGCCAAAAACATTCAGTACTTC
TRBJ2-3	TRBV20-1	.	.	CSASISGTQYF	TGCAGTGCTAGTATCAGTGGTACGCAGTATTTT
TRBJ2-7	TRBV27	.	.	CASSLKDSYEQYF	TGTGCCAGCAGTCTCAAGGACAGCTACGAGCAGTACTTC